The TCR beta chain described here comes from a study of T cell repertoires in cytomegalovirus infection. For the study at large: Public TCR beta signature analysis indicated the presence of both CMV infection and matching HLA type.

Via MiXCR, TCRdb re-called the reads, giving one row per CDR3 protein. The sample includes more than 250,000 distinct CDR3 sequences, about an eighth of them seen just once. The J segment lost 2 bases and the V segment lost 2 bases, leaving 5 bases of the junction unmatched. The CDR3 loop spans 16 amino acids. The germline gives CDR1 SGHNT, CDR2 YYREEE (reference sequence). Study findings and constraints: Adding up the frequency of public TCR beta families identified people who carried CMV plus the relevant HLA. The study found HLA-C-restricted CMV-specific TCR beta clonotypes dominating the ex vivo response.

This clonotype appeared a few times. Its antigen is unidentified. Sequenced input: PBMCs. The receptor's source is a human donor in good health (CMV status not recorded). Some clones in this sample may be carry-over from other donors' samples. V gene TRBV5-4 combines with J gene TRBJ2-1; 9 bases align to TRBD2. CDR3 nucleotides: TGTGCCAGCAGCTTAAGGCTAGCGGGACCCTACAATGAGCAGTTCTTC. Protein: CASSLRLAGPYNEQFF.